This T cell receptor (beta chain) was sequenced during a study of blood T cell repertoires in COVID-19. Libraries were prepared by immunoSEQ multiplex PCR; TCRdb keeps only in-frame clonotypes and omits some of them. Of some 69,000 clones in the sample, roughly 87% are singletons; the top ten hold under 0.65%. The CDR3 totals 11 residues. Trimming took off 3 bases at V and 5 bases at J, with 4 bases between the two ends. Germline CDR1 reads KGHSH; CDR2 reads LQKENI. This TCR came from a man in his fifties or sixties with COVID-19, enrolled during active disease. The sequencing input was peripheral blood. This chain links TRBV18 with TRBJ2-5; D ambiguous. CDR3 in amino acids: CASSPFETQYF. The CDR3 nucleotides are TGTGCCAGCTCACCCTTTGAGACCCAGTACTTC.